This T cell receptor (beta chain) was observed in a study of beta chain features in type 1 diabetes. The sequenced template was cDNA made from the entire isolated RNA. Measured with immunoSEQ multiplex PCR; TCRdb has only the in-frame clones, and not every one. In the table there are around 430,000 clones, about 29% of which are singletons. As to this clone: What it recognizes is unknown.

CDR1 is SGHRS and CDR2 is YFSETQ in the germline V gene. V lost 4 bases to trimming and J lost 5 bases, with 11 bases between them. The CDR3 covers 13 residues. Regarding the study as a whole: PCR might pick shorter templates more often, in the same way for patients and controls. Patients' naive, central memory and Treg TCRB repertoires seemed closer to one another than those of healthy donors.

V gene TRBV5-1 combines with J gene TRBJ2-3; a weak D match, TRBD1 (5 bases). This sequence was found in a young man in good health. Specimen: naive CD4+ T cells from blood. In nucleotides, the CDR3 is TGCGCCAGCAGCGTGTCCAGGGAAGATACGCAGTATTTT. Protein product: CASSVSREDTQYF.